The rows below give T cell receptor beta chains drawn from one sample of a study of shared clonotypes between healthy human individuals. Measured with immunoSEQ multiplex PCR; TCRdb has only the in-frame clones, and not every one. The sample holds fewer than 850,000 clones, about 97% seen once. The sequencing input was naive CD8+ T cells sorted from blood. These receptors originate from a man aged 25-45 years in good health. Each CDR3 is given with its conserved first and last residue. A D gene is named only where the DNA matches it firmly.

V gene: TRBV5-1
D gene: -
J gene: TRBJ1-1
CDR3 DNA: TGCGCCAGCACCTACAGCGACATGAACACTGAAGCTTTCTTT
CDR3 protein: CASTYSDMNTEAFF

V gene: TRBV27
D gene: TRBD2
J gene: TRBJ2-1
CDR3 DNA: TGTGCCAGCAGTCCGGAGACTAGCGGGAGTGGCAATGAGCAGTTCTTC
CDR3 protein: CASSPETSGSGNEQFF

V gene: TRBV19
D gene: -
J gene: TRBJ2-3
CDR3 DNA: TGTGCCAGTTCTTGGGGGGGCACAGATACGCAGTATTTT
CDR3 protein: CASSWGGTDTQYF

V gene: TRBV6-1
D gene: -
J gene: TRBJ2-2
CDR3 DNA: TGTGCCAGCAGGAGAGGGGGGGAGAGAGCCGGGGAGCTGTTTTTT
CDR3 protein: CASRRGGERAGELFF

V gene: TRBV7-3
D gene: -
J gene: TRBJ2-1
CDR3 DNA: TGTGCCAGCAGCCCGGAGGGTTACAATGAGCAGTTCTTC
CDR3 protein: CASSPEGYNEQFF

V gene: TRBV7-9
D gene: TRBD1
J gene: TRBJ2-7
CDR3 DNA: TGTGCCAGCTCACAGGGGACGCGATACTACGAGCAGTACTTC
CDR3 protein: CASSQGTRYYEQYF

V gene: TRBV7-9
D gene: -
J gene: TRBJ2-4
CDR3 DNA: TGTGCCAGCAGCTCCCTCCTCGCGACAGCCAAAAACATTCAGTACTTC
CDR3 protein: CASSSLLATAKNIQYF

V gene: TRBV28
D gene: TRBD2
J gene: TRBJ2-7
CDR3 DNA: TGTGCCAGCAGTCCCCCCTCTAGCGGGAAACCCCTAGGGGAGCAGTACTTC
CDR3 protein: CASSPPSSGKPLGEQYF

V gene: TRBV15
D gene: TRBD1
J gene: TRBJ2-7
CDR3 DNA: TGTGCCACCAGCAGAGACCTAGTAGGGACAGGGACCTACGAGCAGTACTTC
CDR3 protein: CATSRDLVGTGTYEQYF

V gene: TRBV27
D gene: -
J gene: TRBJ2-7
CDR3 DNA: TGTGCCAGCGGTGACTCTCAGGGTTATCGGAACTTC
CDR3 protein: CASGDSQGYRNF

V gene: TRBV5-5
D gene: -
J gene: TRBJ2-5
CDR3 DNA: TGTGCCAGCAGCTTGACGGACTATCAAGAGACCCAGTACTTC
CDR3 protein: CASSLTDYQETQYF

V gene: TRBV29-1
D gene: TRBD2
J gene: TRBJ2-7
CDR3 DNA: TGCAGCGTACGACTAGCGGGAGGTGGCGGCGAGCAGTACTTC
CDR3 protein: CSVRLAGGGGEQYF

V gene: TRBV7-5
D gene: -
J gene: TRBJ1-3
CDR3 DNA: TGTGTCAGAAGCTTAGCTGACAGGGAACTAAACACCATATATTTT
CDR3 protein: CVRSLADRELNTIYF